These 29 T cell receptor beta chains share one sample of origin, sequenced in a study of OX40 agonist ivuxolimab in advanced cancers. The assay was immunoSEQ multiplex PCR, and TCRdb's table has in-frame clones only and misses some. Of around 47,000 clones in the sample, 80% are singletons; the top ten hold about 4%. Here the sequenced sample was CD4+ or CD8+ T cells sorted from blood, taken in a trial of the OX40 agonist ivuxolimab. The receptors derive from an adult with an advanced solid tumor such as melanoma, head and neck, liver or kidney cancer.

This clone was observed once. V is TRBV5-4 and J is TRBJ2-5; D not resolved. V was pared by 0 bases and J by 5 bases, with 17 bases between. From germline, CDR1 is SGHNT and CDR2 YYREEE (reference sequence). The CDR3 loop spans 16 amino acids. CDR3 in DNA: TGTGCCAGCAGCTTGGATCCGGGCGCCACTGGGGAGACCCAGTACTTC. Translating it yields CASSLDPGATGETQYF.

This clone has a single count. The CDR3 loop reads CASSLGGATSSGNTIYF. The CDR3 DNA follows: TGTGCCAGCAGCCTGGGGGGCGCTACGAGCTCTGGAAACACCATATATTTT. V gene TRBV7-3 combines with J gene TRBJ1-3; tentatively, D is TRBD1 (6 bases). V was pared by 5 bases and J by 0 bases, with 17 bases between. Germline lookup yields CDR1 SGHTA and CDR2 FQGTGA. The CDR3 is 17 amino acids. The full variable domain, completed using reference TRBV7-3 and TRBJ1-3, is GAGVSQTPSNKVTEKGKYVELRCDPISGHTALYWYRQSLGQGPEFLIYFQGTGAADDSGLPNDRFFAVRPEGSVSTLKIQRTERGDSAVYLCASSLGGATSSGNTIYFGEGSWLTVV.

The V and J genes are TRBV9 and TRBJ2-1; 15 nucleotides match TRBD2. Germline V gives CDR1 SGDLS, CDR2 YYNGEE. V was pared by 0 bases and J by 14 bases, with 6 bases of the junction left unmatched. The CDR3 covers 15 residues. Here the CDR3 reads CASSVGTSGGAAEFF. CDR3 DNA: TGTGCCAGCAGCGTAGGGACTAGCGGGGGGGCCGCGGAGTTCTTC. The whole variable domain, filled in from reference TRBV9 and TRBJ2-1, reads DSGVTQTPKHLITATGQRVTLRCSPRSGDLSVYWYQQSLDQGLQFLIQYYNGEERAKGNILERFSAQQFPDLHSELNLSSLELGDSALYFCASSVGTSGGAAEFFGPGTRLTVL.

The chain links TRBV7-2 to TRBJ2-5; 9 nucleotides agree with TRBD1. V gave up 2 bases and J gave up 2 bases; unmatched junction bases: 3. This CDR3 is 15 amino acids long. CDR1 is SGHTA, CDR2 FQGNSA, per germline. CDR3 sequence reads: CASSLPTGGQETQYF. The CDR3 nucleotides read TGTGCCAGCAGCTTACCGACAGGGGGACAAGAGACCCAGTACTTC.

The chain is built from TRBV13 and TRBJ2-3; the match to TRBD2 covers 7 bases. The CDR3 totals 16 residues. Trimming removed 2 bases from V and 1 base from J; junction bases left unmatched: 6. Germline V gives CDR1 PRHDT, CDR2 FYEKMQ (reference sequence). CDR3 DNA sequence: TGTGCCAGCAGCTTACGAGGGGCGGGGGGCACAGATACGCAGTATTTT. The encoded protein is CASSLRGAGGTDTQYF.

This sequence joins TRBV7-2 and TRBJ1-1; D is unresolved. Per the germline V gene, CDR1 is SGHTA and CDR2 is FQGNSA. V lost 0 bases and J 5 bases, leaving 13 bases between the germline ends. The CDR3 is 15 residues long. CDR3 region: CASSLARGARTEAFF. The CDR3 DNA is TGTGCCAGCAGCTTAGCGAGAGGAGCTCGGACTGAAGCTTTCTTT.

The chain carries TRBV7-2 and TRBJ2-1; the D gene is possibly TRBD2 (5 bases). The CDR3 runs 15 residues. Germline V gives CDR1 SGHTA, CDR2 FQGNSA. Trimming pared 1 base from V and 6 bases from J, leaving 13 bases between. CDR3 nucleotide sequence: TGTGCCAGCAGCTTAGAGCGTGGTAGCGCCAATGAGCAGTTCTTC. It codes for CASSLERGSANEQFF.

The V and J genes are TRBV6-6 and TRBJ1-1; 8 nucleotides match TRBD1. Germline trimming cut 4 bases from V and 4 bases from J; bases unmatched to any gene: 5. Germline CDR1 reads MNHNY; CDR2 reads SVGAGI (reference sequence). This CDR3 is built from 14 residues. CDR3 protein: CASSSMDRATEAFF. CDR3 nucleotides: TGTGCCAGCAGTTCCATGGACAGGGCCACTGAAGCTTTCTTT.

The chain uses TRBV4-1 and TRBJ2-1; maybe TRBD2 (6 bases). Germline CDR1 reads MGHRA; CDR2 reads YSYEKL. CDR3 length equals 14 residues. Trimming stripped 3 bases from V and 9 bases from J, with 15 bases between. CDR3 bases: TGCGCCAGCAGCCACCCCGTGGGGGGACGTGAGCAGTTCTTC. This encodes CASSHPVGGREQFF.

The chain uses TRBV7-2 and TRBJ2-7, with 11 bases lining up with TRBD2. Germline trimming cut 6 bases from V and 3 bases from J; bases unmatched to any gene: 10. The CDR3 is 16 amino acids. Per germline, CDR1 SGHTA and CDR2 FQGNSA. The CDR3: CASSLTSGTSGYEQYF. Written as DNA, the CDR3 is TGTGCCAGCAGTCTAACTTCCGGGACTAGCGGCTACGAGCAGTACTTC. Using reference TRBV7-2 and TRBJ2-7 for the parts outside the CDR3, the full variable domain is GAGVSQSPSNKVTEKGKDVELRCDPISGHTALYWYRQSLGQGLEFLIYFQGNSAPDKSGLPSDRFSAERTGGSVSTLTIQRTQQEDSAVYLCASSLTSGTSGYEQYFGPGTRLTVT.

The chain employs TRBV18 and TRBJ2-3; D uncertain. Deletions cut 2 bases from V and 0 bases from J, with 3 bases between. The CDR3 has 13 amino acids. Germline CDR1 and CDR2: KGHSH and LQKENI. CDR3 amino acids: CASSPGSTDTQYF. The CDR3 region has the DNA TGTGCCAGCTCACCAGGGAGCACAGATACGCAGTATTTT.

The gene calls are TRBV28 and TRBJ1-2, with 8 bases identical to TRBD1. This CDR3 has 13 residues. Trimming removed 5 bases from V and 8 bases from J; junction bases left unmatched: 7. Germline CDR1 reads MDHEN; CDR2 reads SYDVKM. This CDR3 is CASSRRQGQGYTF. The CDR3 DNA sequence: TGTGCCAGCAGTCGTAGACAGGGGCAGGGCTACACCTTC.

The CDR3, as DNA: TGTGCCAGCAGCGTAGGGGGGACAGGGAATTCACCCCTCCACTTT. Translation: CASSVGGTGNSPLHF. This chain joins TRBV9 and TRBJ1-6; TRBD1 matches at 9 bases. The CDR3 contains 15 residues. Trimming removed 0 bases from V and 7 bases from J; junction bases left unmatched: 2. CDR1 is SGDLS and CDR2 is YYNGEE in the germline V gene.

This clone was seen once. The chain links TRBV7-9 to TRBJ1-1, with D possibly TRBD1 on 6 matching bases. Trimming pared 1 base from V and 4 bases from J, leaving 13 bases between. This CDR3 has 15 amino acids. CDR1 is SEHNR and CDR2 is FQNEAQ in the germline V gene (reference sequence). The CDR3 region is CASSLEWGLGTEAFF. DNA for the CDR3: TGTGCCAGCAGCTTAGAATGGGGGCTCGGCACTGAAGCTTTCTTT.

The J gene is TRBJ1-2, the V gene TRBV6-5, with D tentatively TRBD1 (5 bases). Germline values: CDR1 MNHEY, CDR2 SVGAGI. The CDR3 consists of 14 residues. V was cut by 8 bases and J by 0 bases, with 13 bases left in between. The CDR3 sequence is CASGGLHPNYGYTF. CDR3 DNA sequence: TGTGCCAGCGGGGGACTGCACCCTAACTATGGCTACACCTTC.

This clone was counted a single time. The rearrangement links TRBV19 to TRBJ1-2; 8 bases are a match to TRBD1. V was clipped by 6 bases and J by 5 bases; unmatched bases: 8. The CDR3 length is 14 residues. The germline V gene has CDR1 LNHDA and CDR2 SQIVND (reference sequence). The CDR3 protein is CASSFRGRGYGYTF. The CDR3 nucleotides are TGTGCCAGTAGCTTCAGGGGGCGTGGGTATGGCTACACCTTC.

This clone was seen more than once but under ten times. This chain uses TRBV19 with TRBJ2-7; a weak D match, TRBD2 (5 bases). CDR3 length: 13 residues. Germline V gives CDR1 LNHDA, CDR2 SQIVND (reference sequence). CDR3 sequence (DNA): TGTGCTACGACACGGGGATCGACCTACGAGCAGTACTTC. Translated, it gives CATTRGSTYEQYF.

The chain is built from TRBV6-5 and TRBJ1-5; D ambiguous. V dropped 0 bases and J dropped 2 bases, with 11 bases sitting between them. CDR1 MNHEY and CDR2 SVGAGI come from the germline V gene. The CDR3 is 16 residues long. In DNA, the CDR3 is TGTGCCAGCAGTTACTCGAGGCCGGCGGGCAATCAGCCCCAGCATTTT. It codes for CASSYSRPAGNQPQHF.

The V gene is TRBV6-1, the J gene TRBJ1-6; no firm D call. Germline assignment: CDR1 MNHNS and CDR2 SASEGT. The ends were cut back, 8 bases at V and 4 bases at J, with 12 bases in the middle. The CDR3 extends over 14 amino acids. CDR3 sequence (DNA): TGTGCCAGCGCGTTGCGACCATATAATTCACCCCTCCACTTT. This translates into CASALRPYNSPLHF.

The rearrangement links TRBV2 to TRBJ2-7; unclear D gene. This CDR3 region has 11 residues. CDR1 and CDR2 from the germline V gene are SNHLY and FYNNEI. Trimming stripped 3 bases from V and 3 bases from J, with 3 bases between. The CDR3 spells CASSDSYEQYF. DNA for the CDR3: TGTGCCAGCAGTGACAGCTACGAGCAGTACTTC.

The rearrangement joins TRBV29-1 to TRBJ2-5, with unresolved D. V lost 7 bases and J 2 bases, leaving 17 bases between the germline ends. Germline CDR1 is SQVTM and CDR2 is ANQGSEA. This CDR3 is built from 14 residues. For the CDR3, the DNA is TGCAGCGCCCCCGTGTGGTCTACTCAAGAGACCCAGTACTTC. Encoded protein: CSAPVWSTQETQYF.

The chain employs TRBV4-3 and TRBJ1-2, with D tentatively TRBD1 (6 bases). Germline V gives CDR1 LGHNA, CDR2 YSLEER. The V gene lost 0 bases and the J gene lost 13 bases, with 15 bases spanning the gap. CDR3 length equals 13 residues. CDR3 in amino acids: CASSQEHSGVVTF. CDR3 DNA: TGCGCCAGCAGCCAAGAGCACTCAGGGGTAGTCACCTTC.

The CDR3 DNA reads TGTGCCAGCAGCCCGACAGGGAGCTCCTACGAGCAGTACTTC. The encoded protein is CASSPTGSSYEQYF. The chain uses TRBV5-6 and TRBJ2-7; 7 nucleotides line up with TRBD1. The V gene's germline CDR1 is SGHDT and CDR2 YYEEEE. V dropped 4 bases and J dropped 0; count of bases not matched to a gene: 4. The CDR3 sequence is 14 residues long.

V usage is TRBV9 and J usage is TRBJ2-1; 9 bases map to TRBD1. The junction had 5 bases not matched to a gene; V was cut back by 4 bases and J by 9 bases. From germline, CDR1 is SGDLS and CDR2 YYNGEE. CDR3 size: 13 residues. CDR3 nucleotides: TGTGCCAGCAGCTTGGGACAGGGCGGTGAGCAGTTCTTC. Translating gives CASSLGQGGEQFF.

A remark on this clone: Other DNA sequences within the sample encode an identical CDR3. The rearrangement links TRBV5-4 to TRBJ1-1; D ambiguous. V was shortened by 4 bases and J by 0 bases, with 7 bases between the two germline ends. Germline CDR1 and CDR2: SGHNT and YYREEE (reference sequence). This CDR3 contains 13 residues. The chain's CDR3 is CASSLALNTEAFF. CDR3 sequence (DNA): TGTGCCAGCAGCCTCGCCTTGAACACTGAAGCTTTCTTT.

The chain uses TRBV2 and TRBJ1-6; 9 nucleotides match TRBD1. CDR1 and CDR2 (germline): SNHLY, FYNNEI. The CDR3 is 13 amino acids. Trimming cost V 10 bases and J 5 bases; bases outside gene matches: 3. The DNA of the CDR3 is TGTGCCACAGGACAGGGGAATAATTCACCCCTCCACTTT. Translating gives CATGQGNNSPLHF. Drawing the rest from reference TRBV2 and TRBJ1-6, the complete variable domain is EPEVTQTPSHQVTQMGQEVILRCVPISNHLYFYWYRQILGQKVEFLVSFYNNEISEKSEIFDDQFSVERPDGSNFTLKIRSTKLEDSAMYFCATGQGNNSPLHFGNGTRLTVT.

The V gene is TRBV29-1, the J gene TRBJ1-1; the match to TRBD1 covers 12 bases. Germline V gene lookup returns CDR1 SQVTM and CDR2 ANQGSEA. V gave up 4 bases and J gave up 10 bases; unmatched junction bases: 7. The CDR3 loop spans 13 amino acids. CDR3 nucleotide sequence: TGCAGCGTTGCCCGGGACAGGGGGCAATCAGCTTTCTTT. Encoded protein: CSVARDRGQSAFF.

The gene calls are TRBV10-3 and TRBJ2-3, with D uncertain. Trimming shortened V by 10 bases and J by 3 bases, and 14 bases separated the two germline ends. There are 13 residues in the CDR3. Germline values: CDR1 ENHRY, CDR2 SYGVKD. CDR3 bases: TGTGCCACCGCTCTCGGCGAGACAGATACGCAGTATTTT. Protein sequence: CATALGETDTQYF.

V is TRBV27 and J is TRBJ2-1, with 8 positions matching TRBD2. There are 17 residues in the CDR3. After removal of 3 bases from V and 5 bases from J, the junction contained 12 bases not matched to a gene. Per germline, CDR1 MNHEY and CDR2 SMNVEV (reference sequence). The CDR3 sequence: CASSFTRAGAGNNEQFF. As DNA, the CDR3 is TGTGCCAGCAGTTTCACACGAGCGGGGGCGGGGAACAATGAGCAGTTCTTC.